This T cell receptor beta chain came from a study of blood T cells in healthy people across ages. In the study overall: T cells yielded about one barcoded beta molecule per two cells through template switching.

Primers used in a second PCR of roughly 6 to 12 cycles were a sample-barcoded 5' primer and a J-beta primer mix. From the 5' RACE reads, TCRdb called clonotypes with MiXCR, one entry per CDR3 protein. The table includes 1.8 million or so distinct CDR3 sequences, approximately 40% detected once. General study findings and limits: TCR beta diversity, measured per million T cells, fell in a roughly linear way with age.

This clonotype was observed a few times. As yet, its antigen is unknown. Germline V gene sequence: CDR1 LGHNA, CDR2 YSLEER. The CDR3 runs to 13 residues. Trimming removed 1 base at V and 9 bases at J, with 12 bases between. Per sample, a minimum of 7 million PBMCs were isolated. The authors extracted at least 5 micrograms of total RNA per sample. The chain links TRBV4-3 to TRBJ2-5; no reliable D call. This clonotype originated in a human donor in good health. The source material was blood. The CDR3 DNA is TGCGCCAGCAGCCAAGCCCGACTCGAGGCCCAGTACTTC. Translated: CASSQARLEAQYF.